The 14 T cell receptor beta chains in this list originate from one sample, sequenced in a study of siplizumab effects on memory and regulatory T cells. The protocol was immunoSEQ multiplex PCR, while the TCRdb copy is restricted to in-frame clones and leaves out a portion. The table shows around 99,000 clones, with 90% to 95% occurring only once. The sequenced material came from Tregs sorted from blood. These receptors all stem from a human donor in good health.

This clone has a single count. The chain recombines TRBV7-6 with TRBJ2-7; TRBD1 aligns across 9 bases. V trimming: 5 bases; J trimming: 8 bases; junction bases outside the gene matches: 4. Germline V CDR1 and CDR2: SGHVS, FNYEAQ. The CDR3 has 12 amino acids. The CDR3 loop reads CASSPGQGQQYF. CDR3 DNA: TGTGCCAGCAGCCCCGGACAGGGGCAGCAGTACTTC.

The rearrangement joins TRBV5-4 to TRBJ1-2; D is perhaps TRBD1 (5 bases). Germline V gene lookup returns CDR1 SGHNT and CDR2 YYREEE (reference sequence). This CDR3 has 15 amino acids. The V end was cut by 6 bases, the J end by 2 bases, with 17 bases between. CDR3 amino acids: CASTRPSGTNYGYTF. The CDR3 DNA reads TGTGCCAGCACCCGTCCATCCGGGACCAACTATGGCTACACCTTC.

The rearrangement joins TRBV9 to TRBJ2-1, with 12 bases fitting TRBD2. The junction had 7 bases not matched to a gene; V was cut back by 3 bases and J by 0 bases. Germline CDR1 SGDLS, CDR2 YYNGEE. This CDR3 is 18 amino acids long. CDR3 DNA sequence: TGTGCCAGCAGCGCTCTAACTAGCGGGAGGTCCTCCTACAATGAGCAGTTCTTC. Its translation is CASSALTSGRSSYNEQFF.

The J gene is TRBJ2-1, the V gene TRBV27; the D is unclear. CDR3 length equals 14 residues. Germline V CDR1 and CDR2: MNHEY, SMNVEV (reference sequence). V dropped 4 bases and J dropped 1 base, with 8 bases sitting between them. The CDR3 loop reads CASSSEFSYNEQFF. CDR3 DNA: TGTGCCAGCAGTTCCGAGTTTTCCTACAATGAGCAGTTCTTC.

The gene calls are TRBV7-9 and TRBJ2-5, with 11 bases that match TRBD2. Per the germline V gene, CDR1 is SEHNR and CDR2 is FQNEAQ (reference sequence). CDR3 size: 14 residues. The V segment lost 7 bases and the J segment 5 bases; nucleotides outside the gene matches: 6. The CDR3 DNA sequence: TGTGCCAGCACCATATGGACTAGCGGGGAGACCCAGTACTTC. Residues: CASTIWTSGETQYF. The entire variable domain, with the rest obtained from reference TRBV7-9 and TRBJ2-5, is as follows: DTGVSQNPRHKITKRGQNVTFRCDPISEHNRLYWYRQTLGQGPEFLTYFQNEAQLEKSRLLSDRFSAERPKGSFSTLEIQRTEQGDSAMYLCASTIWTSGETQYFGPGTRLLVL.

This chain uses TRBV4-1 with TRBJ2-7; TRBD2 agrees at 10 bases. The CDR3 has 19 amino acids. The germline V gene encodes CDR1 MGHRA and CDR2 YSYEKL. The ends lost 1 base at V and 2 bases at J; junction bases unmatched: 14. CDR3 protein: CASSQALLAGRTNPYEQYF. DNA for the CDR3: TGCGCCAGCAGCCAAGCACTACTAGCGGGACGCACGAATCCCTACGAGCAGTACTTC.

The chain recombines TRBV5-4 with TRBJ2-7; weak D call: TRBD2 (6 bases). Germline V gene data show CDR1 as SGHNT and CDR2 as YYREEE (reference sequence). This CDR3 region has 13 residues. Trimming removed 4 bases at V and 0 bases at J, with 8 bases between. In DNA, the CDR3 is TGTGCCAGCAGCGGGGGGAGCTCCTACGAGCAGTACTTC. Translating gives CASSGGSSYEQYF.

The CDR3 DNA reads as TGTGCCAGCAGCTTCCCGGGACGGGGGGGCGAGCAGTACTTC. It specifies CASSFPGRGGEQYF. The gene calls are TRBV5-4 and TRBJ2-7, with TRBD2 matching 8 bases. CDR1 is SGHNT and CDR2 is YYREEE in the germline V gene (reference sequence). CDR3 length: 14 residues. The V and J ends lost 2 bases and 6 bases, in that order; junction bases with no gene match: 7.

The chain uses TRBV2 and TRBJ2-4; 7 bases fit TRBD1. CDR1 and CDR2 from the germline V gene are SNHLY and FYNNEI. This CDR3 is 14 amino acids long. With V trimmed by 5 bases and J by 6 bases, 7 bases remained unmatched. The CDR3 DNA is TGTGCCAGCAGTCCCTCGACAGGGACAAACATTCAGTACTTC. Amino acids: CASSPSTGTNIQYF.

The chain couples TRBV21-1 to TRBJ2-3; the DNA was not used to check the table's D call, TRBD2. TRBV21-1 is assigned pseudogene status. CDR3 size: 17 residues. For the CDR3, the DNA is TGTGCCAGCAGCAAAGGAAGGGGCGGGGGTAGCACAGATACGCAGTATTTT. It codes for CASSKGRGGGSTDTQYF.

The J gene is TRBJ1-2, the V gene TRBV6-1, with 8 bases that match TRBD1. Trimming took 0 bases from V and 2 from J; bases not matched to a gene: 8. This CDR3 has 17 amino acids. Looked up from germline, CDR1 is MNHNS and CDR2 is SASEGT. The DNA for the CDR3 is TGTGCCAGCAGTGAAGCCCCTACCGGACAGGGAAACTATGGCTACACCTTC. Amino acids: CASSEAPTGQGNYGYTF.

This chain joins TRBV6-1 and TRBJ1-4, with TRBD1 as a possible D gene (6 bases). Germline CDR1 is MNHNS and CDR2 is SASEGT. CDR3 length: 12 residues. Trimming took off 11 bases at V and 4 bases at J, with 11 bases between the two ends. The CDR3 nucleotides read TGTGCCGTCAGGGGTTTTAATGAAAAACTGTTTTTT. Its protein product is CAVRGFNEKLFF.

In DNA, the CDR3 is TGTGCCAGCAGTGTAGCAGGGGCTTTACAAGAGACCCAGTACTTC. Protein product: CASSVAGALQETQYF. The V gene is TRBV2, the J gene TRBJ2-5; D perhaps matches TRBD1 (6 bases). Germline lookup yields CDR1 SNHLY and CDR2 FYNNEI. The CDR3 is 15 amino acids. V lost 4 bases and J lost 2, with 14 bases in between.

The chain is built from TRBV29-1 and TRBJ1-4; no definite D call. V was cut by 7 bases and J by 4 bases, with 13 bases left in between. This CDR3 is 13 amino acids long. Germline V gives CDR1 SQVTM, CDR2 ANQGSEA. The CDR3: CSALPQFNEKLFF. CDR3 bases: TGCAGCGCCTTACCGCAGTTTAATGAAAAACTGTTTTTT.